One sample yielded the 6 T cell receptor beta chains listed below, sequenced in a study of radiation and T cells in renal cell carcinoma. The table came from immunoSEQ multiplex PCR; TCRdb's copy has only in-frame clones and leaves some out. The sample yields 100,000 to 150,000 clones, around 81% seen once. Time point defined: blood 2 weeks post-SBRT. Noted treatment: 15 Gy SBRT to primary tumor, nephrectomy 4 weeks later. The sequencing used blood, collected from a patient whose treatment included radiotherapy and nephrectomy. These receptors were taken from a man aged 45-60 years with renal cell carcinoma.

The chain recombines TRBV6-6 with TRBJ1-2, with D maybe TRBD1 (5 bases). This CDR3 contains 13 residues. The V gene lost 6 bases and the J gene lost 7 bases, with 15 bases spanning the gap. Per germline, CDR1 MNHNY and CDR2 SVGAGI (reference sequence). CDR3 protein: CASSNRRTGGYTF. The CDR3 DNA sequence: TGTGCCAGCAGCAACAGGAGAACAGGTGGCTACACCTTC.

The rearrangement links TRBV4-1 to TRBJ2-1; D unresolved. The germline CDR1 and CDR2 sequences are MGHRA and YSYEKL. Trimming left V 0 bases short and J 3 bases short, with 6 bases between. CDR3 size: 14 residues. CDR3 loop: CASSQDRLYNEQFF. Written as DNA, the CDR3 is TGCGCCAGCAGCCAAGATCGGCTCTACAATGAGCAGTTCTTC.

This sequence joins TRBV10-3 and TRBJ1-1; D is possibly TRBD1 (6 bases). The germline CDR1 and CDR2 sequences are ENHRY and SYGVKD. V gave up 3 bases and J gave up 6 bases, with 14 bases separating them. The CDR3 totals 14 residues. CDR3 nucleotide sequence: TGTGCCATCAGTGACGGGCAGGGGAGCGCTGAAGCTTTCTTT. Translation: CAISDGQGSAEAFF.

This chain connects TRBV30 to TRBJ1-2; TRBD1 matches 9 bases. Germline V gives CDR1 GTSNPN, CDR2 SVGIG (reference sequence). This CDR3 region has 13 residues. Trimming at V came to 0 bases and at J to 7 bases, leaving 3 bases not matched to a gene. The CDR3 DNA reads TGTGCCTGGAGTGTACAGGGGGCCGGTGGCTACACCTTC. Its translation is CAWSVQGAGGYTF.

The V call is TRBV25-1, the J call TRBJ1-3, with TRBD1 matching over 7 bases. The CDR3 is made up of 13 amino acids. The germline gives CDR1 MGHDK, CDR2 SYGVNS. J was trimmed by 3 bases and V by 5 bases; bases with no gene match: 1. The CDR3 coding sequence is TGTGCCAGCAGTCAGGGGGATGGAAACACCATATATTTT. This translates into CASSQGDGNTIYF.

V gene TRBV4-1 combines with J gene TRBJ1-2, with D possibly being TRBD1 (5 bases). With 1 base removed from V and 8 bases from J, the gap between germline ends came to 11 bases. Looked up from germline, CDR1 is MGHRA and CDR2 is YSYEKL. The CDR3 is 13 residues long. The CDR3 DNA reads TGCGCCAGCAGCCAAGGGGGGGTAGGGGGCTACACCTTC. Protein sequence: CASSQGGVGGYTF.